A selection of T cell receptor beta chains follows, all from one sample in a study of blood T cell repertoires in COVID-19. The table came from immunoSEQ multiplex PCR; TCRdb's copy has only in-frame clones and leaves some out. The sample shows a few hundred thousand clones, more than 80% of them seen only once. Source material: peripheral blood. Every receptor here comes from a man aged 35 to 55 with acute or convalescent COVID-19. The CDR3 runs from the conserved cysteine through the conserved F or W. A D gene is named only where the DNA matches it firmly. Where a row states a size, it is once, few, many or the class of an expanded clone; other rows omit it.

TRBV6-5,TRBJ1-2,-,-,TGTGCCAGCAGTCGAACCCACAGGGAGAACTATGGCTACACCTTC,CASSRTHRENYGYTF
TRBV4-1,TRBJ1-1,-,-,TGCGCCAGCAGCCCTCATGGGGGGATTGAAGCTTTCTTT,CASSPHGGIEAFF
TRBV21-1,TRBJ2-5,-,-,TGTGCCAGCAGCAAAGAAGGACTAGCGGGAAACTTCCAAGAGACCCAGTACTTC,CASSKEGLAGNFQETQYF
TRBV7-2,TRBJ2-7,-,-,TGTGCCAGCAGCTTATTTGCGGGTGGGGATGAGCAGTACTTC,CASSLFAGGDEQYF
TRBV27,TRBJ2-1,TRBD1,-,TGTGCCAGCGCACCCGTCTCCGGGACAGTCAATGAGCAGTTCTTC,CASAPVSGTVNEQFF
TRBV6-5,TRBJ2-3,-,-,TGTGCCAGCAGTTACGAATCAGGGAGGACGCAGTATTTT,CASSYESGRTQYF
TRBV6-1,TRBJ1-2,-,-,TGTGCCAGCAGTGAATCAGGGAAGGGAGGCTACACCTTC,CASSESGKGGYTF
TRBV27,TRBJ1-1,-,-,TGTGCCAGCAGTTTTCGGTACGGGAACACTGAAGCTTTCTTT,CASSFRYGNTEAFF
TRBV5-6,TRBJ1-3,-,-,TGTGCCAGCAGCCCCTGGGGAGGGCCGCGAGGAAACACCATATATTTT,CASSPWGGPRGNTIYF
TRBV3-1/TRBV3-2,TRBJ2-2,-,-,TGTGCCAGCAGCCAAGCCGTCTTGACCGGGGAGCTGTTTTTT,CASSQAVLTGELFF
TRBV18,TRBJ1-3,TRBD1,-,TGTGCCAGCTCACCTCCGCGAGCGACAGGGGGAAACACCATATATTTT,CASSPPRATGGNTIYF
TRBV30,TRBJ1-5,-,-,TGTGCCTGGAGTGTAGGGGGCAATCAGCCCCAGCATTTT,CAWSVGGNQPQHF
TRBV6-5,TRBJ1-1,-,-,TGTGCCAGCAGTTTCGCCGGGTTAAGACCTGAAGCTTTCTTT,CASSFAGLRPEAFF
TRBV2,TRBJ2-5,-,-,TGTGCCAGCAGTGAAGTGGGTAGCATGGAGACCCAGTACTTC,CASSEVGSMETQYF
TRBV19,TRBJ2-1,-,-,TGTGCCAGTGGTGGGAGCTCCTACAATGAGCAGTTCTTC,CASGGSSYNEQFF
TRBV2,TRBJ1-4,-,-,TGTGCCAGCAGTGCAGAGAGGGGGAGTGAAAAACTGTTTTTT,CASSAERGSEKLFF
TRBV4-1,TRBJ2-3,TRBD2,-,TGCGCCAGCAGCCAAGATGGGCTAGCGGGACTAACAGATACGCAGTATTTT,CASSQDGLAGLTDTQYF
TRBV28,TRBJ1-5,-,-,TGTGCCAGCAGTTTCTACGAGGGCAATCAGCCCCAGCATTTT,CASSFYEGNQPQHF
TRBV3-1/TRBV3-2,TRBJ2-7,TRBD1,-,TGTGCCAGCAGCCAAGCGGGGACAGGGGTCTACGAGCAGTACTTC,CASSQAGTGVYEQYF
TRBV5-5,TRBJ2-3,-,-,TGTGCCAGCAGCTTGGGGTTTCTAGATTCAGACGATACGCAGTATTTT,CASSLGFLDSDDTQYF
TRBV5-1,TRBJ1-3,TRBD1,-,TGCGCCAGCAGCATCCAACGACAGGGCTATGGCTCTGGAAACACCATATATTTT,CASSIQRQGYGSGNTIYF
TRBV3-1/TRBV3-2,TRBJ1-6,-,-,TGTGCCAGCAGCCAAACCGGGTCTGGTAATTCACCCCTCCACTTT,CASSQTGSGNSPLHF
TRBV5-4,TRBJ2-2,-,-,TGTGCCAGCAGCTTGGTGGGAGTAGGGACCGGGGAGCTGTTTTTT,CASSLVGVGTGELFF
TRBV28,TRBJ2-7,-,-,TGTGCCAGCAGTCAGGGGCTTTCCTACGAGCAGTACTTC,CASSQGLSYEQYF
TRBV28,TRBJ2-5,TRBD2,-,TGTGCCAGCAGCGGGACTAACCAAGAGACCCAGTACTTC,CASSGTNQETQYF
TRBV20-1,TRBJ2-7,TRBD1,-,TGCAGTGCTAGTGAAGACAGGGGGGTTTACGAGCAGTACTTC,CSASEDRGVYEQYF
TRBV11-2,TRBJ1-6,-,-,TGTGCCAGCAGCTTAGTACACTCCTATAATTCACCCCTCCACTTT,CASSLVHSYNSPLHF
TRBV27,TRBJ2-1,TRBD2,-,TGTGCCAGCAGTCCTAGCGGGGGGCCCTACAATGAGCAGTTCTTC,CASSPSGGPYNEQFF
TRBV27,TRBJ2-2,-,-,TGTGCCAGCAGTTTATTGCCTCGGGCCGGGGAGCTGTTTTTT,CASSLLPRAGELFF
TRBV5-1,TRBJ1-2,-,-,TGCGCCAGCAGCTATGAGGGCTATGGCTACACCTTC,CASSYEGYGYTF
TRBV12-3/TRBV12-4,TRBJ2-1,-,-,TGTGCCAGCAGTTTCGGGTACAATGAGCAGTTCTTC,CASSFGYNEQFF
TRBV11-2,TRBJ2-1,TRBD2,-,TGTGCCAGCAGCTCTTTTAGCGGGGCTGAACGGGAGCAGTTCTTC,CASSSFSGAEREQFF
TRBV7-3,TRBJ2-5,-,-,TGTGCCAGCAGCTTAAATGGGGGAGGAAGTGAAGAGACCCAGTACTTC,CASSLNGGGSEETQYF
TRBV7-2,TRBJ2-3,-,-,TGTGCCAGCAGCTTAAAGGTCTCAACAAGGGGAGATACGCAGTATTTT,CASSLKVSTRGDTQYF
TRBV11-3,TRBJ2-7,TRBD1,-,TGTGCCAGCAGCTTTGGACAGGGCGGCGAGCAGTACTTC,CASSFGQGGEQYF
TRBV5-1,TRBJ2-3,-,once,TGCGCCAGCAGCTTTACGTCCACCGAGACGCAGTATTTT,CASSFTSTETQYF
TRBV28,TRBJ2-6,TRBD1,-,TGTGCCAGCAGTTTGGGGACAGTACCCTCTGGGGCCAACGTCCTGACTTTC,CASSLGTVPSGANVLTF
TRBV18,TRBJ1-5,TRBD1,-,TGTGCCAGCTCACCAGGGACAGGCCGGGGCAATCAGCCCCAGCATTTT,CASSPGTGRGNQPQHF
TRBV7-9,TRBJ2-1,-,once,TGTGCCAGCAGCTTACAGGGAATCTCCTACAATGAGCAGTTCTTC,CASSLQGISYNEQFF
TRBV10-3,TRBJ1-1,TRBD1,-,TGTGCCATCAGTGATGGGACAGGGGTCGCTGAAGCTTTCTTT,CAISDGTGVAEAFF
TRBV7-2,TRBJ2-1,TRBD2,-,TGTGCCAGCAGTTTAATGTTCTCTAGACTAGCGGGGGGGGAGCAGTTCTTC,CASSLMFSRLAGGEQFF
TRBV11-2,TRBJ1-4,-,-,TGTGCCAGCAGCTTAGTGGAGGGAGAAAAACTGTTTTTT,CASSLVEGEKLFF
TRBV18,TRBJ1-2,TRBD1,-,TGTGCCAGCTCGATAGACAGGGCTAACTATGGCTACACCTTC,CASSIDRANYGYTF
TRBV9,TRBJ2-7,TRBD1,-,TGTGCCAGCGGCCAGGGACAGGGCTACGAGCAGTACTTC,CASGQGQGYEQYF
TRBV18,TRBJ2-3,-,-,TGTGCCAGCTCACCCTCGAGAAGAGATACGCAGTATTTT,CASSPSRRDTQYF
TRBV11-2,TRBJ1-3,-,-,TGTGCCAGCAGCCCGAGTACTGGAAACACCATATATTTT,CASSPSTGNTIYF
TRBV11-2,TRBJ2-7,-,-,TGTGCCAGCAGCTTCCCGGAGAACTACGAGCAGTACTTC,CASSFPENYEQYF